What follows is one TCR beta chain and its context. The target antigen is unknown. The sample originates from a study of T cell responses to AZD1222 COVID-19 vaccine. Findings and caveats of the study: In all cases, repertoires were sampled only after the peak T cell response. Spike was spanned by vaccine-associated CD4 TCRs, which were dominant at 160-218 and 743-854.

Generated by immunoSEQ multiplex PCR, the TCRdb table keeps only in-frame clones and is missing some. The data show tens of thousands of clones, 86% seen once. The CDR3 contains 14 residues. In germline, CDR1 is LNHNV, CDR2 YYDKDF (reference sequence). V lost 8 bases and J lost 1; bases outside the gene matches: 8. This sequence joins TRBV15 and TRBJ2-7, with TRBD2 identical over 7 bases. Sequences were derived from peripheral blood, sampled 28 days after the second AZD1222 dose. This receptor was identified in an adult who received the AZD1222 COVID-19 vaccine. CDR3 protein: CATSYSSGSYEQYF. In DNA form, the CDR3 reads TGTGCCACCTCCTACTCTAGCGGTTCCTACGAGCAGTACTTC.